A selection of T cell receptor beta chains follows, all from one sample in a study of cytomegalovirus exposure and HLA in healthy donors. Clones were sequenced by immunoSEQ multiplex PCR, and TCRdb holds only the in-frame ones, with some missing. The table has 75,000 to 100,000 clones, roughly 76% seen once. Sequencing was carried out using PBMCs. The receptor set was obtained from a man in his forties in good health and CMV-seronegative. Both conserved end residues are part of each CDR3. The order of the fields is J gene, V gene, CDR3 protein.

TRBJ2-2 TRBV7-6 CASSYRLGRLKAGELFF
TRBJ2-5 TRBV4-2 CASSQDRRPEGGGQETQYF
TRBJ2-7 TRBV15 CATSRVSGGGGQYF
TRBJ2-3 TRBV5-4 CASSQLDNTQYF
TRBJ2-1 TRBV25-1 CATLDPGQGSNEQFF
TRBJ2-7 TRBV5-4 CASSFGQGSSYEQYF
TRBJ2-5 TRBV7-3 CASSRGTSGQQETQYF
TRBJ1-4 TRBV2 CASSPRGGEKLFF
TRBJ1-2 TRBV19 CASSIREFGGYTF
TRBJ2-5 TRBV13 CASSNPGQGKETQYF
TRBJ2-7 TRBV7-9 CASSPGQGGYEQYF
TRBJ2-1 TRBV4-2 CASSLERAYNEQFF
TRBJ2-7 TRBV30 CAWSMDRPALEQYF
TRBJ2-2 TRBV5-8 CASTPLGGNTGELFF
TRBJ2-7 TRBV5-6 CASSFDRTGQYYEQYF
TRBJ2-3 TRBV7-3 CASAGRGRTDTQYF
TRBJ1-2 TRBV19 CASSILTGGRGGYTF
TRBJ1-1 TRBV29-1 CSVEADRVGVNTEAFF
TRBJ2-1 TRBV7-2 CASSSTGASYNEQFF
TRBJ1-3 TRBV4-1 CASSRLGQLSGNTIYF
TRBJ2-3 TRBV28 CASSLYRRGRKDTQYF
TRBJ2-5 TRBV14 CASSQDPDRIQETQYF
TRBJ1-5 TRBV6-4 CASSDQGGQPQHF
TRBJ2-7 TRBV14 CASSNRRAYEQYF
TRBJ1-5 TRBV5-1 CASSLGQGSQPQHF
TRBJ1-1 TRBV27 CANSLSPGGYTEAFF
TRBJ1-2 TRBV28 CASSSLTGLGYTF
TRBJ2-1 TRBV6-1 CASSPLTNYNEQFF
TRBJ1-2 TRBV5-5 CASSFLSREDGYTF
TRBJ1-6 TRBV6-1 CASRRDSNSPLHF
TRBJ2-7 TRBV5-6 CASRGTPGQGLYEQYF
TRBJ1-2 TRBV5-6 CASSPDTGIYGYTF